Following are 3 T cell receptor beta chains from one sample sequenced in a study of shared clonotypes between healthy human individuals (dated by TCRdb to the early 2020s). For the CD8 naive samples, CD45RO-negative cells were positively selected for CCR7, yielding a CD45RA+CCR7+ population from which TemRA cells were excluded. Library method: the immunoSEQ multiplex PCR assay. Entries here come from immuneACCESS through TCRdb and include only in-frame sequences with V and J called. Some clones fail to appear in such tables; in the studies checked, an unresolved V gene covers under half of the shortfall, and the cause of the remainder is unknown. Within this sample are about 650,000 clones, with less than 97% of them counted one time only. 0.085% to 0.11% of the sample is held by the ten biggest clonotypes. Sequenced material: naive CD8+ T cells sorted from blood. In light of the paper, this sample's cell subset or site label describes: CD45RA+CCR7+. The receptors were sampled from a woman aged 25 to 39 in good health.

This clone occurred once. J is TRBJ1-1 and V is TRBV19; no clear D gene. Trimming took 5 bases from V and 4 from J, leaving 17 bases between them. This CDR3 is 15 amino acids long. CDR1 and CDR2 (germline): LNHDA, SQIVND (reference sequence). The CDR3 here is CASSWVLEAGTEAFF. For the CDR3, the DNA is TGTGCCAGTAGTTGGGTTCTAGAAGCCGGCACTGAAGCTTTCTTT.

V gene TRBV5-1 combines with J gene TRBJ1-1, with a weak D call TRBD1 (5 bases). V dropped 0 bases and J dropped 1 base, with 10 bases sitting between them. The CDR3 loop spans 15 amino acids. Germline CDR1 reads SGHRS; CDR2 reads YFSETQ. Written as DNA, the CDR3 is TGCGCCAGCAGCTTGGCCCTAGGGACGAACACTGAAGCTTTCTTT. As protein: CASSLALGTNTEAFF.

The gene calls are TRBV7-9 and TRBJ1-5; D gene unclear. Germline V gene data show CDR1 as SEHNR and CDR2 as FQNEAQ (reference sequence). The CDR3 runs 12 residues. Between the trimmed V and J ends, which lost 1 base and 5 bases, there was a span of 3 bases. The CDR3 DNA follows: TGTGCCAGCAGCTTAGATGATCAGCCCCAGCATTTT. Translation: CASSLDDQPQHF.